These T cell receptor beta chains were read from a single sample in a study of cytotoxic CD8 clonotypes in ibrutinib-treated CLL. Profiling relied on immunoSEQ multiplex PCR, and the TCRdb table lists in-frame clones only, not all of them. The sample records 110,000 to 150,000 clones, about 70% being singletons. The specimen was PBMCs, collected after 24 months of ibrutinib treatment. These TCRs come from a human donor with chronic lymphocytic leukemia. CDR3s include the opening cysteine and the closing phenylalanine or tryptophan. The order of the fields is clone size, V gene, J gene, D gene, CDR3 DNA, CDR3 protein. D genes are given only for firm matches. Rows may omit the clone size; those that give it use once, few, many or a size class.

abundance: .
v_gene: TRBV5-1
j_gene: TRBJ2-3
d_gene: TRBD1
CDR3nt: TGCGCCAGCAGCTTACAGGGGCCCGGCACAGATACGCAGTATTTT
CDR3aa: CASSLQGPGTDTQYF

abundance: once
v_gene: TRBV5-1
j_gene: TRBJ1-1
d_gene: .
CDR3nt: TGCGCCAGCAGCTTGGCCGGGAGAAGCGGGGCTTTCTTT
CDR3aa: CASSLAGRSGAFF

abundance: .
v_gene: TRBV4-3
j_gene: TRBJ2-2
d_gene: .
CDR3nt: TGCGCCAGCAGCCTCCTAACGAACACCGGGGAGCTGTTTTTT
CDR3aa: CASSLLTNTGELFF

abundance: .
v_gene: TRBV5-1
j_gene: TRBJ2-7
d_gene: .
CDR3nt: TGCGCCAGCAGCTTGGCGACCCCCGGCGCCTACGAGCAGTACTTC
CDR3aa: CASSLATPGAYEQYF

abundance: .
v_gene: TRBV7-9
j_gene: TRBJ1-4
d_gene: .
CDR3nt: TGTGCCAGCAGCCGGGGAGTTAGGACTGAAAAACTGTTTTTT
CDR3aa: CASSRGVRTEKLFF

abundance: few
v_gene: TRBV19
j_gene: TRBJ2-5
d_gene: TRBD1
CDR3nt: TGTGCCAGTAGTCCCGGGACAGATCCCCGGGAGACCCAGTACTTC
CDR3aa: CASSPGTDPRETQYF

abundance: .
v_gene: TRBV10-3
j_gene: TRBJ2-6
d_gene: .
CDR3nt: TGTGCCATCAGTGACCTTAGGGACCGACTCGATGGGGCCAACGTCCTGACTTTC
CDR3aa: CAISDLRDRLDGANVLTF

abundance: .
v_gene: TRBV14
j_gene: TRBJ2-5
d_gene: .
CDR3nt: TGTGCCAGCAGCCCGCTGACAGGAGGGGATACCCAGTACTTC
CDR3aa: CASSPLTGGDTQYF

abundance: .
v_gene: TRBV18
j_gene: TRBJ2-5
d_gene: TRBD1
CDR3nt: TGTGCCAGCTCACCTCGACAGGGATTGGAGACCCAGTACTTC
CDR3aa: CASSPRQGLETQYF

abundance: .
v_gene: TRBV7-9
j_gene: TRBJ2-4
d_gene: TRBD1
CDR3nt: TGTGCCAGCAGCCGGGACAGAGCCAAAAACATTCAGTACTTC
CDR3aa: CASSRDRAKNIQYF

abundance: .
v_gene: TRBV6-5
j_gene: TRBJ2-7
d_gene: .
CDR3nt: TGTGCCAGCAGTTACTCGGAAGTCCACGAGCAGTACTTC
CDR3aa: CASSYSEVHEQYF

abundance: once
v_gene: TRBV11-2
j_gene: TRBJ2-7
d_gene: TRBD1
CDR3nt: TGTGCCAGCAGCCCAGGGGGTGGCACCACCTACGAGCAGTACTTC
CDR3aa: CASSPGGGTTYEQYF

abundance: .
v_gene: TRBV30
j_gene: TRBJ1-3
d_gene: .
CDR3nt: TGTGCCTGGACCCGCGGGGCCTCTGGAAACACCATATATTTT
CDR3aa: CAWTRGASGNTIYF

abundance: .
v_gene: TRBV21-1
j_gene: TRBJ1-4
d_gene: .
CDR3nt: TGTGCCAGCAGCCCCCTGCAGGGGAGTGATGAAAAACTGTTTTTT
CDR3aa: CASSPLQGSDEKLFF

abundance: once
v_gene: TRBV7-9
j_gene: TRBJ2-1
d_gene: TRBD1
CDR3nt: TGTGCCAGCAGCCCCCACCGGCAGGGGGCCAATGAGCAGTTCTTC
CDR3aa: CASSPHRQGANEQFF

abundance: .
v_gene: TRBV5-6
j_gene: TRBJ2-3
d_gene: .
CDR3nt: TGTGCCAGCAGCGGACTCCGCGGATTCACAGATACGCAGTATTTT
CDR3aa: CASSGLRGFTDTQYF

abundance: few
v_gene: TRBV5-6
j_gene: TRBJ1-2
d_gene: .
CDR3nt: TGTGCCAGCAGCGGGACAAGGCCCTATGGCTACACCTTC
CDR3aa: CASSGTRPYGYTF

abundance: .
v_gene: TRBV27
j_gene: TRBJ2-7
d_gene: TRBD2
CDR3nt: TGTGCCAGCAGTCCCAACGATGCGGGGGGCTACGAGCAGTACTTC
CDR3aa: CASSPNDAGGYEQYF

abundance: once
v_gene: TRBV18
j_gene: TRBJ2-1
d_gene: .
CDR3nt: TGTGCCAGCTCACCGGGACGCCGGACCAATGAGCAGTTCTTC
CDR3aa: CASSPGRRTNEQFF

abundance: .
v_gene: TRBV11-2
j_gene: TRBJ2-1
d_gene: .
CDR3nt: TGTGCCAGCAGCTTAGATCGGGGTGGGAATGAGCAGTTCTTC
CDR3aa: CASSLDRGGNEQFF

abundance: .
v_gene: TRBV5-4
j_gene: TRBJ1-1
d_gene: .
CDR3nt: TGTGCCGGAGGGCAGGAGAACACTGAAGCTTTCTTT
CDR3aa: CAGGQENTEAFF

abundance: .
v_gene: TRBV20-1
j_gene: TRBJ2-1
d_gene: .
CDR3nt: TGCAGTGCTCCTCGGGTCAATGAGCAGTTCTTC
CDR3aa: CSAPRVNEQFF

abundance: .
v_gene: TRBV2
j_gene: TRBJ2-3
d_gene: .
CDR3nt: TGTGCCAGCAGTTTTGAGAGCACAGATACGCAGTATTTT
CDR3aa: CASSFESTDTQYF

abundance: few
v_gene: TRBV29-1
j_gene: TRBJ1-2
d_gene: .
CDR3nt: TGCAGCGCCCCGGGGGGAGTAGGCTACACCTTC
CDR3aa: CSAPGGVGYTF

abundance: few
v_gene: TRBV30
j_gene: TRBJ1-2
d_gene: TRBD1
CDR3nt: TGTGCCTGGAGTGTACTTGGGGGACAGGGGGCCAGTGGCTACACCTTC
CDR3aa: CAWSVLGGQGASGYTF

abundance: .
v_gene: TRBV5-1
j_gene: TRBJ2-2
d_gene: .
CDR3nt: TGCGCCAGCAGCTTGGTTGCCGGGACGAACACCGGGGAGCTGTTTTTT
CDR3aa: CASSLVAGTNTGELFF

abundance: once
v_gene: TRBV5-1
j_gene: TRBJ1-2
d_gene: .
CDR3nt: TGCGCCAACATGCCGCCGGGGGACCCGCCCTACTATGGCTACACCTTC
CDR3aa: CANMPPGDPPYYGYTF

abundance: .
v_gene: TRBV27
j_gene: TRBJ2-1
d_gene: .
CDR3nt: TGTGCCAGCAGTTTATTGGGGTCTGAGCAGTTCTTC
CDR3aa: CASSLLGSEQFF

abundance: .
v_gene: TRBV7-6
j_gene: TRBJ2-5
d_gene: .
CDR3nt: TGTGCCAGCAGCGCCCGGGGGGAGACCCAGTACTTC
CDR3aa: CASSARGETQYF

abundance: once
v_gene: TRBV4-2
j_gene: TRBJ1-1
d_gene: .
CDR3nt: TGTGCCAGCAGCCAAGATAGCCCCGGGGGGGGCCCTGAAGCTTTCTTT
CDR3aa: CASSQDSPGGGPEAFF

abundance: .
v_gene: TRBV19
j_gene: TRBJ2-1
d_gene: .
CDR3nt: TGTGCCAGTAGTATCCGGGGGTGGCAGTTCTTC
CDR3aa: CASSIRGWQFF

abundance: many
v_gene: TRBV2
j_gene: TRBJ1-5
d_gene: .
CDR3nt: TGTGCCAGCAGTGAAGTGGGTCAGCCCCAGCATTTT
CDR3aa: CASSEVGQPQHF